The clone carrying this TCR beta chain was seen a single time. The antigen remains undetermined. Running of the assay took place at deep level. Sequencing used immunoSEQ multiplex PCR; TCRdb keeps in-frame clones, though not all of them. The repertoire holds 780,000 or so clones, with approximately 77% as singletons. The data were obtained in a study of shared clonotypes between healthy human individuals. The study, taken as a whole, reports: Non-shared clonotypes had lower generation probabilities than clonotypes shared by all four sorted-subset donors. Several donors had roughly 5% of their naive CD4 clonotypes in common.

The V gene end was trimmed by 11 bases and the J gene end by 7 bases; junction bases not matched to a gene: 7. CDR3 length: 13 amino acids. In germline, CDR1 is SGHAT, CDR2 FQNNGV. Material: memory CD4+ T cells sorted from blood. The sample's subset: CD45RA-negative fraction. This TCR was sampled from a woman aged 25 to 39 in good health. The chain carries TRBV11-2 and TRBJ2-2; TRBD2 matches 10 bases. The CDR3 DNA sequence: TGTGCCGGGGGGACTAGCGTAGGCGGGGAGCTGTTTTTT. Protein sequence: CAGGTSVGGELFF. Together with reference TRBV11-2 and TRBJ2-2, the CDR3 gives the full variable domain: EAGVAQSPRYKIIEKRQSVAFWCNPISGHATLYWYQQILGQGPKLLIQFQNNGVVDDSQLPKDRFSAERLKGVDSTLKIQPAKLEDSAVYLCAGGTSVGGELFFGEGSRLTVL.